These 18 T cell receptor beta chains originate from one sample sequenced in a study of cytomegalovirus exposure and HLA in healthy donors (dated by TCRdb to the late 2010s). Library generation was performed with the immunoSEQ multiplex PCR assay. A mixture of 60 forward primers for TCR Vbeta segments and 13 reverse primers for TCR Jbeta segments was used in the multiplex PCR. In TCRdb, the immuneACCESS table is reduced to in-frame sequences with V and J assigned. These tables do not hold every clone; where another copy was compared, an unresolved V gene accounts for under half, and the others remain unexplained. This sample has about 150,000 clones in its table, and roughly 80% of those were observed once. The ten top clones hold less than 3% of the sample. The sample comprised PBMCs. Receptors originate from a male donor in good health and CMV-seronegative.

The rearrangement links TRBV19 to TRBJ2-1; D not certain. Between the trimmed V and J ends, which lost 3 bases and 5 bases, there was a span of 8 bases. The germline gives CDR1 LNHDA, CDR2 SQIVND (reference sequence). The CDR3 spans 13 residues. The CDR3 reads CASSIASNNEQFF. The CDR3 nucleotides read TGTGCCAGTAGTATTGCCTCTAACAATGAGCAGTTCTTC. The full variable domain, completed using reference TRBV19 and TRBJ2-1, is DGGITQSPKYLFRKEGQNVTLSCEQNLNHDAMYWYRQDPGQGLRLIYYSQIVNDFQKGDIAEGYSVSREKKESFPLTVTSAQKNPTAFYLCASSIASNNEQFFGPGTRLTVL.

In this sample, this clone turned up once. The chain has TRBV19 and TRBJ2-2, with TRBD1 matching over 10 bases. CDR1 is LNHDA, CDR2 SQIVND, per germline (reference sequence). J lost 4 bases, V lost 10 bases, and 6 bases had no gene match. The length of the CDR3 is 14 residues. The CDR3 DNA sequence: TGTGCCACCCGGACAGGGGGAGCCACCGGGGAGCTGTTTTTT. This encodes CATRTGGATGELFF.

The gene calls are TRBV7-9 and TRBJ2-5, with 7 bases identical to TRBD1. There are 17 residues in the CDR3. The V gene's germline CDR1 is SEHNR and CDR2 FQNEAQ (reference sequence). The ends lost 6 bases at V and 2 bases at J; junction bases unmatched: 15. The CDR3 DNA reads TGTGCCAGCAGAGGGAAACTGGGGACAGCTCCACAAGAGACCCAGTACTTC. This gives the protein CASRGKLGTAPQETQYF.

The chain employs TRBV4-2 and TRBJ2-3; a possible D gene is TRBD1 (5 bases). V dropped 2 bases and J dropped 0 bases, with 9 bases sitting between them. The CDR3 consists of 15 residues. The V gene's germline CDR1 is LGHNA and CDR2 YNFKEQ. The CDR3 sequence: CASSQQQESTDTQYF. Written as DNA, the CDR3 is TGTGCCAGCAGCCAACAACAGGAGAGCACAGATACGCAGTATTTT.

The sample holds one count of this clone. The chain has TRBV6-6 and TRBJ1-2, with TRBD1 matching 9 bases. This CDR3 has 14 amino acids. From germline, CDR1 is MNHNY and CDR2 SVGAGI (reference sequence). The ends lost 6 bases at V and 2 bases at J; junction bases unmatched: 4. CDR3 coding DNA: TGTGCCAGCAGCTCCGGGACAGGGAACTATGGCTACACCTTC. Translating gives CASSSGTGNYGYTF.

This chain links TRBV7-3 with TRBJ2-1; D is perhaps TRBD2 (6 bases). CDR3 length equals 15 residues. Germline V gives CDR1 SGHTA, CDR2 FQGTGA. Trimming pared 4 bases from V and 5 bases from J, leaving 15 bases between. CDR3 nucleotides: TGTGCCAGCAGCTCCTCTAGCGAATTCCACAATGAGCAGTTCTTC. It is translated as CASSSSSEFHNEQFF.

Only one count was recorded for this clone. The chain recombines TRBV4-1 with TRBJ2-7, with D possibly TRBD2 on 5 matching bases. V was cut by 0 bases and J by 5 bases, with 17 bases left in between. The germline gives CDR1 MGHRA, CDR2 YSYEKL. CDR3 length: 16 amino acids. CDR3 loop: CASSQDIRQRRHEQYF. CDR3 nucleotides: TGCGCCAGCAGCCAAGATATTCGGCAACGGAGGCACGAGCAGTACTTC.

The rearrangement joins TRBV6-6 to TRBJ1-1; D perhaps matches TRBD1 (5 bases). The CDR3 runs to 13 residues. Germline V gives CDR1 MNHNY, CDR2 SVGAGI (reference sequence). V lost 4 bases and J 11 bases, leaving 17 bases between the germline ends. The CDR3 nucleotides are TGTGCCAGCAGTTTAGCGGCCTCCCGGGGGGCTTTCTTT. Amino acids: CASSLAASRGAFF.

The chain joins TRBV7-2 to TRBJ1-1, with D perhaps TRBD1 (6 bases). Germline V gives CDR1 SGHTA, CDR2 FQGNSA. V lost 8 bases, J lost 4 bases, and 17 bases lay in between. This CDR3 is 14 amino acids long. The CDR3 protein is CASRNREVFTEAFF. The CDR3 DNA follows: TGTGCCAGCCGAAACAGGGAAGTGTTCACTGAAGCTTTCTTT. The full variable domain, rest sourced from reference TRBV7-2 and TRBJ1-1, is GAGVSQSPSNKVTEKGKDVELRCDPISGHTALYWYRQSLGQGLEFLIYFQGNSAPDKSGLPSDRFSAERTGGSVSTLTIQRTQQEDSAVYLCASRNREVFTEAFFGQGTRLTVV.

This chain uses TRBV29-1 with TRBJ2-7, with TRBD1 identical over 10 bases. Germline CDR1 is SQVTM and CDR2 is ANQGSEA. The CDR3 is 14 residues long. The V gene end was trimmed by 3 bases and the J gene end by 7 bases; junction bases not matched to a gene: 9. This CDR3 reads CSVEDPGTGEEQYF. CDR3 coding DNA: TGCAGCGTTGAGGACCCCGGGACAGGGGAGGAGCAGTACTTC.

The chain carries TRBV19 and TRBJ2-3, with 15 bases that match TRBD2. The CDR3 loop spans 17 amino acids. Trimming at V came to 4 bases and at J to 4 bases, leaving 6 bases not matched to a gene. Germline V gives CDR1 LNHDA, CDR2 SQIVND (reference sequence). The CDR3 DNA sequence: TGTGCCAGTAGTAGTGGGACTAGCGGGAGGTCGGCAGATACGCAGTATTTT. Translation: CASSSGTSGRSADTQYF.

The chain links TRBV4-1 to TRBJ2-3; D call uncertain. The CDR3 contains 13 residues. Germline CDR1 reads MGHRA; CDR2 reads YSYEKL. V lost 4 bases and J 6 bases, leaving 11 bases between the germline ends. This CDR3 is CASSPVGSDTQYF. The CDR3 DNA is TGCGCCAGCAGCCCTGTGGGCAGTGATACGCAGTATTTT.

This sequence joins TRBV5-4 and TRBJ2-2; D possibly corresponds to TRBD1 (6 bases). Germline loops: CDR1 SGHNT, CDR2 YYREEE (reference sequence). This CDR3 is built from 15 residues. Trimming cost V 4 bases and J 7 bases, with 17 bases left between them. The DNA of the CDR3 is TGTGCCAGCAGCCCTGGGACAAAAGGCATCGGGGAGCTGTTTTTT. It is translated as CASSPGTKGIGELFF. The whole variable domain, filled in from reference TRBV5-4 and TRBJ2-2, reads ETGVTQSPTHLIKTRGQQVTLRCSSQSGHNTVSWYQQALGQGPQFIFQYYREEENGRGNFPPRFSGLQFPNYSSELNVNALELDDSALYLCASSPGTKGIGELFFGEGSRLTVL.

On this clone: Other DNA sequences in this specimen translate into the identical CDR3. The chain has TRBV5-4 and TRBJ1-4; 8 nucleotides align to TRBD1. CDR3 length equals 15 residues. CDR1 SGHNT and CDR2 YYREEE come from the germline V gene (reference sequence). V was pared by 4 bases and J by 7 bases, with 9 bases of the junction left unmatched. Here the CDR3 reads CASSVTGDIREKLFF. As DNA, the CDR3 is TGTGCCAGCAGCGTGACAGGGGATATTCGTGAAAAACTGTTTTTT.

The chain is built from TRBV7-3 and TRBJ2-2; the match to TRBD2 covers 10 bases. CDR1 SGHTA and CDR2 FQGTGA come from the germline V gene. The CDR3 has 15 residues. With 5 bases clipped from V and 4 bases from J, the junction kept 4 bases outside the gene matches. The chain's CDR3 is CASSLRTSGTGELFF. The CDR3 region has the DNA TGTGCCAGCAGCCTTCGGACTAGCGGCACCGGGGAGCTGTTTTTT.

This clone turned up a few times. This chain joins TRBV4-1 and TRBJ1-2; maybe TRBD1 (5 bases). This CDR3 contains 15 residues. The V end lost 0 bases, the J end lost 0 bases, and 8 bases lay between the germline ends. Germline values: CDR1 MGHRA, CDR2 YSYEKL. The CDR3 DNA follows: TGCGCCAGCAGCCAAGAACAGGCCCCTAACTATGGCTACACCTTC. Protein product: CASSQEQAPNYGYTF.

The table lists this clone with a few counts. The V gene is TRBV25-1, the J gene TRBJ1-2, with D unclear. CDR1 and CDR2 (germline): MGHDK, SYGVNS. Trimming shortened V by 4 bases and J by 4 bases, and 7 bases separated the two germline ends. This CDR3 is built from 12 residues. The CDR3 coding sequence is TGTGCCAGCAGTGCCAACAGCTATGGCTACACCTTC. It yields the protein CASSANSYGYTF.

The CDR3 here is CASTVPVTNEQFF. DNA of the CDR3: TGTGCCAGCACCGTACCAGTCACCAATGAGCAGTTCTTC. The J gene is TRBJ2-1, the V gene TRBV7-6; D remains ambiguous. The V end lost 7 bases, the J end lost 6 bases, and 13 bases lay between the germline ends. Germline V gene sequence: CDR1 SGHVS, CDR2 FNYEAQ. The length of the CDR3 is 13 residues.